The 32 T cell receptor beta chains below all came from one sample that was sequenced in a study of blood T cell repertoires in COVID-19. The repertoire was sequenced with immunoSEQ multiplex PCR; TCRdb's copy has only in-frame clones and lacks some. The table shows about 240,000 clones, with about 86% occurring only once. The sample consisted of PBMCs or T cells enriched from blood (not recorded which). The source is a woman between 40 and 50 years old with acute COVID-19.

V is TRBV12-3 or TRBV12-4 and J is TRBJ2-7; D is possibly TRBD2 (5 bases). Deletions cut 7 bases from V and 3 bases from J, with 13 bases between. The CDR3 has 13 amino acids. CDR3: CASTRGLVYEQYF. In DNA, the CDR3 is TGTGCCAGCACCCGAGGACTGGTCTACGAGCAGTACTTC.

This chain uses TRBV4-1 with TRBJ1-6; weak D call: TRBD1 (6 bases). CDR3 size: 18 residues. Trimming shortened V by 0 bases and J by 1 base, and 13 bases separated the two germline ends. The germline V gene encodes CDR1 MGHRA and CDR2 YSYEKL. CDR3 sequence: CASSQDLGGRSYNSPLHF. The CDR3 DNA reads as TGCGCCAGCAGCCAAGATCTGGGGGGGCGATCCTATAATTCACCCCTCCACTTT.

V gene TRBV6-1 combines with J gene TRBJ1-1; D is unclear. The germline gives CDR1 MNHNS, CDR2 SASEGT. Trimming took 0 bases from V and 2 from J, leaving 13 bases between them. The CDR3 loop spans 16 amino acids. CDR3 bases: TGTGCCAGCAGTGAAGCGCTTCTGAGGACTAACACTGAAGCTTTCTTT. Encoded protein: CASSEALLRTNTEAFF.

This chain connects TRBV6-2 or TRBV6-3 to TRBJ1-2; no reliable D call. CDR1 and CDR2 from the germline V gene are MNHEY and SVGEGT. This CDR3 is built from 13 residues. V lost 3 bases and J lost 1, with 6 bases in between. The CDR3 coding sequence is TGTGCCAGCAGTTATTCTCTTAACTATGGCTACACCTTC. Its protein product is CASSYSLNYGYTF.

The J gene is TRBJ1-1, the V gene TRBV5-1; D gene unclear. The germline CDR1 and CDR2 sequences are SGHRS and YFSETQ. The V end lost 2 bases, the J end lost 0 bases, and 5 bases lay between the germline ends. This CDR3 is built from 13 residues. Here the CDR3 DNA reads TGCGCCAGCAGCTTCTTAATGAACACTGAAGCTTTCTTT. Amino acid sequence: CASSFLMNTEAFF.

The chain uses TRBV9 and TRBJ2-2; 10 nucleotides match TRBD2. CDR1 and CDR2 (germline): SGDLS, YYNGEE. V was clipped by 4 bases and J by 6 bases; unmatched bases: 9. There are 16 residues in the CDR3. DNA for the CDR3: TGTGCCAGCAGCCCCTCGAGCGGGAGGGCCTCCGGGGAGCTGTTTTTT. Amino acid sequence: CASSPSSGRASGELFF.

The rearrangement joins TRBV5-1 to TRBJ1-1; D is ambiguous. With 4 bases removed from V and 7 bases from J, the gap between germline ends came to 8 bases. CDR1 is SGHRS and CDR2 is YFSETQ in the germline V gene. This CDR3 is 11 amino acids long. The CDR3 spells CASSETSEAFF. The CDR3 bases are TGCGCCAGCAGCGAGACAAGTGAAGCTTTCTTT. Based on the CDR3 plus reference TRBV5-1 and TRBJ1-1, the full variable domain is KAGVTQTPRYLIKTRGQQVTLSCSPISGHRSVSWYQQTPGQGLQFLFEYFSETQRNKGNFPGRFSGRQFSNSRSEMNVSTLELGDSALYLCASSETSEAFFGQGTRLTVV.

With regard to this clone: The germline gene is not matched at one end of the junction; a read error may be the cause. Other DNA sequences in the sample encode the same CDR3. CDR3 sequence reads: CATSDTTNEQFF. CDR3 in DNA: TGCGCCACCAGTGATACCACTAATGAGCAGTTCTTC. V gene TRBV24-1 combines with J gene TRBJ2-1; D call uncertain. Germline CDR1 KGHDR, CDR2 SFDVKD. This CDR3 region has 12 residues.

The chain combines TRBV6-5 with TRBJ1-5, with TRBD1 matching over 7 bases. CDR1 is MNHEY and CDR2 is SVGAGI in the germline V gene. The CDR3 has 14 residues. After removal of 6 bases from V and 2 bases from J, the junction contained 4 bases not matched to a gene. CDR3 DNA sequence: TGTGCCAGCAGCAACAGGGGTGGCAATCAGCCCCAGCATTTT. It encodes CASSNRGGNQPQHF.

This clone came up a few times. The chain links TRBV15 to TRBJ2-2, with D perhaps TRBD1 (6 bases). Between the trimmed V and J ends, which lost 4 bases and 4 bases, there was a span of 16 bases. The length of the CDR3 is 16 residues. Germline CDR1 reads LNHNV; CDR2 reads YYDKDF (reference sequence). The DNA of the CDR3 is TGTGCCACCAGCAATTCGGTAGGGGGAAGCACCGGGGAGCTGTTTTTT. This codes for CATSNSVGGSTGELFF.

This chain joins TRBV4-2 and TRBJ2-1; TRBD2 matches at 13 bases. The V and J ends lost 5 bases and 9 bases, in that order; junction bases with no gene match: 4. This CDR3 spans 14 amino acids. Germline loops: CDR1 LGHNA, CDR2 YNFKEQ. CDR3 bases: TGTGCCAGCAGCACCGGGACTAGCGGGACTGAGCAGTTCTTC. Its protein is CASSTGTSGTEQFF.

J is TRBJ2-1 and V is TRBV14; 9 nucleotides agree with TRBD1. The CDR3 contains 16 residues. V gave up 4 bases and J gave up 7 bases; unmatched junction bases: 11. Germline loops: CDR1 SGHDN, CDR2 FVKESK. CDR3 sequence: CASSPSYLTGGNEQFF. The CDR3 region has the DNA TGTGCCAGCAGCCCATCCTATTTGACAGGGGGGAATGAGCAGTTCTTC.

This chain links TRBV11-2 with TRBJ2-1; 9 bases are shared with TRBD2. Germline V gene lookup returns CDR1 SGHAT and CDR2 FQNNGV. This CDR3 is 17 amino acids long. V was pared by 0 bases and J by 3 bases, with 6 bases of the junction left unmatched. The DNA for the CDR3 is TGTGCCAGCAGCTTAGAACCGACTAGCGGACTCTACAATGAGCAGTTCTTC. Its translation: CASSLEPTSGLYNEQFF.

The chain employs TRBV5-4 and TRBJ2-2; weak D call: TRBD1 (6 bases). The CDR3 is 15 residues long. Per the germline V gene, CDR1 is SGHNT and CDR2 is YYREEE (reference sequence). V lost 3 bases and J lost 6, with 15 bases in between. This chain's CDR3 is CASSWGSGAAGELFF. For the CDR3, the DNA is TGTGCCAGCAGCTGGGGGTCAGGGGCGGCCGGGGAGCTGTTTTTT.

This sequence joins TRBV11-3 and TRBJ1-1, with 12 bases fitting TRBD1. This CDR3 is 19 amino acids long. Per germline, CDR1 SGHNT and CDR2 YENEEA. V trimming: 1 base; J trimming: 2 bases; junction bases outside the gene matches: 11. CDR3 region: CASSLGPGQGARINTEAFF. For the CDR3, the DNA is TGTGCCAGCAGCTTAGGGCCGGGACAGGGGGCGCGGATCAACACTGAAGCTTTCTTT.

The genes are TRBV28 and TRBJ2-7, with a possible D match to TRBD1 (5 bases). The ends were cut back, 4 bases at V and 1 base at J, with 14 bases in the middle. The V gene's germline CDR1 is MDHEN and CDR2 SYDVKM. The CDR3 totals 15 residues. The CDR3: CASSSSSAGSYEQYF. Written as DNA, the CDR3 is TGTGCCAGCAGTTCAAGTTCTGCAGGGTCCTACGAGCAGTACTTC.

This chain uses TRBV30 with TRBJ2-7, with TRBD1 as a possible D gene (5 bases). The CDR3 has 13 residues. Trimming pared 4 bases from V and 4 bases from J, leaving 14 bases between. The germline V gene has CDR1 GTSNPN and CDR2 SVGIG (reference sequence). The CDR3, as DNA: TGTGCCTGGACCCGTACAGGTCGGTACGAGCAGTACTTC. Amino acid sequence: CAWTRTGRYEQYF.

The V gene is TRBV7-2, the J gene TRBJ2-1, with D tentatively TRBD1 (5 bases). Germline CDR1 SGHTA, CDR2 FQGNSA. CDR3 length: 17 residues. V gave up 2 bases and J gave up 0 bases, with 14 bases separating them. The CDR3 DNA reads TGTGCCAGCAGCTTATTGACAGCCCGAATCTCCTACAATGAGCAGTTCTTC. Its translation is CASSLLTARISYNEQFF.

This clone showed up just a few times. The chain employs TRBV5-6 and TRBJ2-7; D is undetermined. This CDR3 spans 13 amino acids. Germline-derived CDR1 and CDR2 are SGHDT and YYEEEE. The germline V and J ends were trimmed by 4 bases and 0 bases, with 8 bases remaining between them. CDR3 protein: CASSADSSYEQYF. The DNA for the CDR3 is TGTGCCAGCAGCGCTGATAGCTCCTACGAGCAGTACTTC.

The chain is built from TRBV5-1 and TRBJ1-4; 7 bases agree with TRBD1. There are 15 residues in the CDR3. Germline V lookup: CDR1 SGHRS, CDR2 YFSETQ. V gave up 0 bases and J gave up 7 bases; unmatched junction bases: 6. CDR3: CASSLGAGGSEKLFF. The CDR3 bases are TGCGCCAGCAGCTTGGGAGCAGGGGGAAGTGAAAAACTGTTTTTT.

This clone was observed a handful of times. The chain combines TRBV7-2 with TRBJ2-7; 8 positions match TRBD2. V shed 5 bases and J 2 bases; nucleotides not matched to a gene: 11. This CDR3 is built from 16 residues. Germline V gene sequence: CDR1 SGHTA, CDR2 FQGNSA. CDR3 coding DNA: TGTGCCAGCAGCCCCCCGGGGCTAGCGGGTCCCTACGAGCAGTACTTC. Translating gives CASSPPGLAGPYEQYF.

The chain uses TRBV27 and TRBJ2-2, with a weak D call TRBD2 (6 bases). There are 13 residues in the CDR3. Germline CDR1 and CDR2: MNHEY and SMNVEV (reference sequence). The CDR3 here is CASVAGYTGELFF. The CDR3 coding sequence is TGTGCAAGCGTTGCGGGGTACACCGGGGAGCTGTTTTTT.

The count of this clone is one. CDR3 residues: CASRQFYSNQPQHF. CDR3 nucleotide sequence: TGTGCCAGCAGACAGTTTTATAGCAATCAGCCCCAGCATTTT. This chain links TRBV21-1 with TRBJ1-5; the DNA was not used to check the table's D call, TRBD1. TRBV21-1 is flagged as a pseudogene. CDR3 size: 14 residues.

This chain uses TRBV18 with TRBJ1-1; no clear D gene. V was pared by 2 bases and J by 4 bases, with 11 bases between. Germline V gives CDR1 KGHSH, CDR2 LQKENI. This CDR3 contains 14 residues. This CDR3 reads CASSPGPSGTEAFF. As DNA, the CDR3 is TGTGCCAGCTCACCAGGGCCTTCCGGCACTGAAGCTTTCTTT. The entire variable domain, with the rest obtained from reference TRBV18 and TRBJ1-1, is as follows: NAGVMQNPRHLVRRRGQEARLRCSPMKGHSHVYWYRQLPEEGLKFMVYLQKENIIDESGMPKERFSAEFPKEGPSILRIQQVVRGDSAAYFCASSPGPSGTEAFFGQGTRLTVV.

This chain uses TRBV2 with TRBJ1-5; 8 bases match TRBD1. Germline CDR1 SNHLY, CDR2 FYNNEI. The CDR3 length is 15 residues. V lost 6 bases and J lost 4; bases outside the gene matches: 8. The CDR3 protein is CASSRGTGVNQPQHF. For the CDR3, the DNA is TGTGCCAGCAGCCGAGGGACAGGAGTAAATCAGCCCCAGCATTTT.

DNA of the CDR3: TGTGCCAGCAGTAGAGGGCATGGCTACACCTTC. Amino acids: CASSRGHGYTF. This chain connects TRBV12-3 or TRBV12-4 to TRBJ1-2, with D unclear. The CDR3 consists of 11 residues. V shed 5 bases and J shed 6 bases, with 7 bases lying between them.

This chain joins TRBV7-9 and TRBJ2-5; D not certain. Germline CDR1 and CDR2: SEHNR and FQNEAQ (reference sequence). The CDR3 is made up of 13 amino acids. Trimming removed 1 base at V and 1 base at J, with 4 bases between. CDR3 in amino acids: CASSLELQETQYF. The CDR3 DNA is TGTGCCAGCAGCTTAGAACTCCAAGAGACCCAGTACTTC.

With regard to this clone: One end of the junction is discordant with germline, which a read error may explain. The gene calls are TRBV7-9 and TRBJ1-5; 8 bases map to TRBD1. The CDR3 is 15 residues long. Germline V gene data show CDR1 as SEHNR and CDR2 as FQNEAQ (reference sequence). CDR3 amino acids: CASSQGAGANRPQHF. The CDR3, as DNA: TGTGCCAGCAGCCAGGGGGCAGGGGCCAATCGGCCCCAGCATTTT.

This clone appeared a few times. The chain couples TRBV28 to TRBJ2-7, with D perhaps TRBD2 (6 bases). V lost 3 bases to trimming and J lost 5 bases, with 14 bases between them. The CDR3 runs 14 residues. The germline gives CDR1 MDHEN, CDR2 SYDVKM. The DNA for the CDR3 is TGTGCCAGCAGTTTCCCGGGAGCCGCCAACGAGCAGTACTTC. Its protein is CASSFPGAANEQYF.

This chain joins TRBV19 and TRBJ2-5, with TRBD2 matching 12 bases. This CDR3 is 18 amino acids long. The ends lost 1 base at V and 5 bases at J; junction bases unmatched: 11. Germline lookup yields CDR1 LNHDA and CDR2 SQIVND (reference sequence). The CDR3 sequence: CASSIGLLAGGLMETQYF. CDR3 sequence (DNA): TGTGCCAGTAGTATAGGGCTACTAGCGGGAGGCCTTATGGAGACCCAGTACTTC.

The chain links TRBV11-2 to TRBJ2-3, with a tentative D call TRBD1 (7 bases). The CDR3 extends over 16 amino acids. Per germline, CDR1 SGHAT and CDR2 FQNNGV. V lost 0 bases, J lost 3 bases, and 13 bases lay in between. CDR3 protein: CASSLDTSGGTDTQYF. DNA of the CDR3: TGTGCCAGCAGCTTAGATACTTCAGGGGGGACAGATACGCAGTATTTT.

The gene calls are TRBV15 and TRBJ1-5; D gene uncertain. The V gene lost 6 bases and the J gene lost 4 bases, with 7 bases spanning the gap. The germline V gene has CDR1 LNHNV and CDR2 YYDKDF (reference sequence). CDR3 length: 12 amino acids. CDR3 bases: TGTGCCACCAGGGAGTGGAATCAGCCCCAGCATTTT. Its translation is CATREWNQPQHF.